This T cell receptor (beta chain) was retrieved from a study of T-cell memory formation after mild COVID-19. 5'RACE with constant-segment primers built TCRalpha and TCRbeta cDNA libraries with UMIs. TCRdb re-called the 5' RACE reads through MiXCR, storing one row per CDR3 protein. The sample carries 90,000 to 130,000 distinct CDR3 sequences, about a sixth recorded once. Trimming cost V 3 bases and J 5 bases; bases outside gene matches: 5. Germline CDR1 LGHDT, CDR2 YNNKEL (reference sequence). The CDR3 runs to 15 residues. This clonotype was detected only a few times. Sequenced input: PBMCs or a T cell subset sorted from them (not recorded which). The genes are TRBV3-1 and TRBJ2-5, with TRBD2 identical over 11 bases. The TCR sequence derives from a man aged 18 to 35 who had mild COVID-19 (a few samples of this study predate the infection). Cell type and time point are not known. The CDR3 protein is CASSQQLAGEETQYF. CDR3 bases: TGTGCCAGCAGCCAGCAACTAGCGGGGGAGGAGACCCAGTACTTC.